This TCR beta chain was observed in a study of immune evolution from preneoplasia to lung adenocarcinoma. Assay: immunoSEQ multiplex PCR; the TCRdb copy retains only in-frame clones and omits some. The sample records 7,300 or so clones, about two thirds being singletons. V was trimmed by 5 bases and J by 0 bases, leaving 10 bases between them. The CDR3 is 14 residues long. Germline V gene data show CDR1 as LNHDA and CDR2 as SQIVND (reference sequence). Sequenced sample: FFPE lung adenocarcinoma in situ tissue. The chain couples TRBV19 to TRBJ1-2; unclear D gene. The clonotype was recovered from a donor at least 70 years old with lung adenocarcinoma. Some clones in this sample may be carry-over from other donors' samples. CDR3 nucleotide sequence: TGTGCCAGTAGTCGAGGGATAGCTAACTATGGCTACACCTTC. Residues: CASSRGIANYGYTF.